A single sample gave rise to the 23 T cell receptor beta chains below, sequenced in a study of blood T cell repertoires in COVID-19. TCRdb's table, derived via immunoSEQ multiplex PCR, lists solely in-frame clones and lacks some. The top ten hold about 1% of the sample, which has 100,000 or so clones, more than 85% seen once. The sample taken for sequencing was peripheral blood. The receptors come from a man aged 60 to 75 with acute or convalescent COVID-19.

The rearrangement uses TRBV5-8 and TRBJ2-3; 7 bases align to TRBD1. Per germline, CDR1 SGHTS and CDR2 YDEGEE. This CDR3 comprises 17 residues. Trimming cost V 0 bases and J 0 bases; bases outside gene matches: 7. As DNA, the CDR3 is TGTGCCAGCAGCTTGGACAGGGGCGTATCTAGCACAGATACGCAGTATTTT. Its protein product is CASSLDRGVSSTDTQYF.

The chain has TRBV12-2 and TRBJ2-5; the table's D call, TRBD2, has no DNA check behind it. TRBV12-2 corresponds to a pseudogene. The CDR3 totals 13 residues. CDR3: CASRSGGGETQYF. The CDR3 DNA reads as TGTGCAAGTCGCTCCGGGGGAGGGGAGACCCAGTACTTC.

V is TRBV5-1 and J is TRBJ1-1; D is possibly TRBD1 (5 bases). Trimming removed 0 bases at V and 1 base at J, with 13 bases between. Germline assignment: CDR1 SGHRS and CDR2 YFSETQ. The CDR3 covers 16 residues. The CDR3 loop reads CASSLVGGGANTEAFF. CDR3 DNA: TGCGCCAGCAGCTTGGTTGGGGGAGGGGCGAACACTGAAGCTTTCTTT.

The V call is TRBV5-4, the J call TRBJ1-4; 9 bases align to TRBD1. The CDR3 sequence is 15 residues long. The V gene end was trimmed by 4 bases and the J gene end by 8 bases; junction bases not matched to a gene: 9. Germline values: CDR1 SGHNT, CDR2 YYREEE (reference sequence). The DNA of the CDR3 is TGTGCCAGCAGCCTAGTAGGGACAGGGAACGAAAAACTGTTTTTT. Translating gives CASSLVGTGNEKLFF. Drawing the rest from reference TRBV5-4 and TRBJ1-4, the complete variable domain is ETGVTQSPTHLIKTRGQQVTLRCSSQSGHNTVSWYQQALGQGPQFIFQYYREEENGRGNFPPRFSGLQFPNYSSELNVNALELDDSALYLCASSLVGTGNEKLFFGSGTQLSVL.

The chain uses TRBV10-1 and TRBJ2-7, with TRBD1 matching 7 bases. The CDR3 has 14 amino acids. J lost 1 base, V lost 4 bases, and 4 bases had no gene match. The germline V gene encodes CDR1 WNHNN and CDR2 SYGVQD (reference sequence). The chain's CDR3 is CASSGDRRSYEQYF. As DNA, the CDR3 is TGCGCCAGCAGTGGGGACAGAAGGTCCTACGAGCAGTACTTC.

This clone occurred once. The rearrangement uses TRBV10-3 and TRBJ1-2, with 9 bases aligning to TRBD1. The CDR3 spans 17 residues. CDR1 ENHRY and CDR2 SYGVKD come from the germline V gene. V trimming: 10 bases; J trimming: 0 bases; junction bases outside the gene matches: 15. The CDR3 DNA sequence: TGTGCCACCCATGCTACAGGGGGCTACGAGTCTAACTATGGCTACACCTTC. This codes for CATHATGGYESNYGYTF.

This clone has just a few counts. The gene calls are TRBV6-4 and TRBJ1-2, with D tentatively TRBD1 (5 bases). Looked up from germline, CDR1 is MRHNA and CDR2 is SNTAGT. The CDR3 is made up of 12 amino acids. V was trimmed by 2 bases and J by 4 bases, leaving 5 bases between them. The CDR3 protein is CASSDRGYGYTF. CDR3 coding DNA: TGTGCCAGCAGTGACAGGGGCTATGGCTACACCTTC.

The gene calls are TRBV19 and TRBJ1-2, with D possibly TRBD1 on 6 matching bases. This CDR3 spans 13 amino acids. The V end lost 6 bases, the J end lost 8 bases, and 16 bases lay between the germline ends. CDR1 and CDR2 (germline): LNHDA, SQIVND (reference sequence). The CDR3 region has the DNA TGTGCCAGTAGCAAAGACAGGTTGGGGGGCTACACCTTC. It translates to CASSKDRLGGYTF.

This chain links TRBV6-2 or TRBV6-3 with TRBJ1-1, with D possibly TRBD1 on 5 matching bases. V lost 4 bases to trimming and J lost 4 bases, with 13 bases between them. Germline-derived CDR1 and CDR2 are MNHEY and SVGEGT. The CDR3 has 14 residues. The CDR3 DNA reads TGTGCCAGCAGTTTTCAGGGACTCCTCACTGAAGCTTTCTTT. This sequence encodes CASSFQGLLTEAFF.

The chain combines TRBV2 with TRBJ2-2; 10 bases are a match to TRBD2. With 3 bases clipped from V and 7 bases from J, the junction kept 5 bases outside the gene matches. CDR3 length: 15 residues. Germline V lookup: CDR1 SNHLY, CDR2 FYNNEI. The CDR3 spells CASSEASGRSGELFF. The CDR3 bases are TGTGCCAGCAGTGAGGCTAGCGGGAGAAGCGGGGAGCTGTTTTTT.

The chain joins TRBV5-6 to TRBJ2-1, with TRBD2 matching 12 bases. The germline gives CDR1 SGHDT, CDR2 YYEEEE. The CDR3 is made up of 15 amino acids. Trimming at V came to 4 bases and at J to 5 bases, leaving 4 bases not matched to a gene. The CDR3 reads CASSITSGRHNEQFF. As DNA, the CDR3 is TGTGCCAGCAGCATTACTAGCGGGAGGCACAATGAGCAGTTCTTC.

This chain connects TRBV5-1 to TRBJ2-7, with D perhaps TRBD2 (5 bases). The CDR3 is 12 residues long. V lost 4 bases, J lost 3 bases, and 8 bases lay in between. The germline V gene encodes CDR1 SGHRS and CDR2 YFSETQ. DNA of the CDR3: TGCGCCAGCAGCGGAGGAGTCTACGAGCAGTACTTC. Its protein product is CASSGGVYEQYF.

This clone was counted between two and nine times. This chain links TRBV14 with TRBJ2-7; 8 bases match TRBD1. This CDR3 has 13 residues. Germline V CDR1 and CDR2: SGHDN, FVKESK. The V segment lost 3 bases and the J segment 7 bases; nucleotides outside the gene matches: 5. In DNA form, the CDR3 reads TGTGCCAGCAGCCAGGGCAGGGGGCTTGAGCAGTACTTC. It is translated as CASSQGRGLEQYF.

V and J are TRBV2 and TRBJ2-7, with D possibly matching TRBD2 (6 bases). CDR3 length: 12 amino acids. Trimming left V 4 bases short and J 7 bases short, with 11 bases between. CDR1 is SNHLY, CDR2 FYNNEI, per germline. The CDR3, as DNA: TGTGCCAGCAGTGGTTCGGGAGCAGAGCAGTACTTC. Its translation is CASSGSGAEQYF.

This clone occurred once. The chain employs TRBV6-6 and TRBJ1-1; D gene unclear. Between the trimmed V and J ends, which lost 10 bases and 2 bases, there was a span of 11 bases. The CDR3 length is 12 residues. Germline V gene sequence: CDR1 MNHNY, CDR2 SVGAGI (reference sequence). This CDR3 is CATSSFNTEAFF. The CDR3 nucleotides read TGTGCCACCTCGTCCTTTAACACTGAAGCTTTCTTT.

This clone was seen only once. The rearrangement joins TRBV7-6 to TRBJ2-2; 8 nucleotides line up with TRBD2. Per germline, CDR1 SGHVS and CDR2 FNYEAQ. The CDR3 totals 16 residues. J lost 6 bases, V lost 5 bases, and 11 bases had no gene match. The CDR3 loop is CASSPRRREAAGELFF. CDR3 sequence (DNA): TGTGCCAGCAGCCCACGTCGGCGGGAGGCCGCCGGGGAGCTGTTTTTT.

This chain connects TRBV30 to TRBJ1-2, with a tentative D call TRBD1 (5 bases). V was trimmed by 1 base and J by 7 bases, leaving 13 bases between them. CDR3 length: 13 residues. The germline CDR1 and CDR2 sequences are GTSNPN and SVGIG (reference sequence). The CDR3 coding sequence is TGTGCCTGGAGTGCCTCGCGGGACTCTGGCTACACCTTC. This encodes CAWSASRDSGYTF.

The chain has TRBV19 and TRBJ1-5; 7 positions match TRBD1. V lost 4 bases, J lost 5 bases, and 5 bases stayed unmatched. The CDR3 totals 14 residues. Looked up from germline, CDR1 is LNHDA and CDR2 is SQIVND (reference sequence). The CDR3 is CASSNRQGYQPQHF. In DNA, the CDR3 is TGTGCCAGTAGTAATCGACAGGGTTATCAGCCCCAGCATTTT.

The chain combines TRBV5-1 with TRBJ2-2; 8 bases are shared with TRBD1. The CDR3 is 15 residues long. Germline V gives CDR1 SGHRS, CDR2 YFSETQ. The V segment lost 5 bases and the J segment 5 bases; nucleotides outside the gene matches: 8. The CDR3 sequence is CASSRDRGGTGELFF. As DNA, the CDR3 is TGCGCCAGCAGTCGCGACAGGGGCGGAACCGGGGAGCTGTTTTTT.

This chain uses TRBV5-6 with TRBJ1-3; D is undetermined. This CDR3 contains 12 residues. Germline assignment: CDR1 SGHDT and CDR2 YYEEEE. V dropped 7 bases and J dropped 3 bases, with 8 bases sitting between them. The CDR3 coding sequence is TGTGCCAGCGGGCTAATTGGAAACACCATATATTTT. Translated, it gives CASGLIGNTIYF.

J is TRBJ1-5 and V is TRBV6-6, with 7 bases fitting TRBD1. The V and J ends lost 0 bases and 12 bases, in that order; junction bases with no gene match: 8. The length of the CDR3 is 14 residues. Germline CDR1 reads MNHNY; CDR2 reads SVGAGI (reference sequence). CDR3 sequence reads: CASSYSMGQNVQHF. CDR3 DNA sequence: TGTGCCAGCAGTTACTCGATGGGACAGAACGTCCAGCATTTT.

The chain uses TRBV28 and TRBJ2-1; 7 positions match TRBD2. Trimming at V came to 7 bases and at J to 6 bases, leaving 6 bases not matched to a gene. Germline assignment: CDR1 MDHEN and CDR2 SYDVKM. The CDR3 has 13 residues. CDR3 in amino acids: CASTPSGGNEQFF. DNA for the CDR3: TGTGCCAGCACGCCGTCGGGGGGCAATGAGCAGTTCTTC.

The chain couples TRBV11-2 to TRBJ2-1, with a tentative D call TRBD1 (7 bases). The CDR3 has 15 residues. In germline, CDR1 is SGHAT, CDR2 FQNNGV. Trimming removed 2 bases from V and 4 bases from J, with 12 bases in between. CDR3: CASSLLTGTYNEQFF. In DNA, the CDR3 is TGTGCCAGCAGCTTATTGACAGGGACTTACAATGAGCAGTTCTTC.